The 2 T cell receptor beta chains listed next were all sequenced from one sample in a study of blood T cell repertoires in COVID-19 (dated by TCRdb to 2018 to 2021). Receptors were amplified or captured by the immunoSEQ multiplex PCR assay. TCRdb provides this immuneACCESS table in a form limited to in-frame rearrangements. Some clones are lacking; in checked studies, under half of them reflect an unresolved V gene, and why the rest are absent is not known. In all, the sample holds approximately 40,000 clones, and around nine tenths of those were seen once. The top ten clonotypes cover around 4.8% of the sample. Sequenced: peripheral blood. These receptors were taken from a human donor in a cohort sampled during active COVID-19.

The J gene is TRBJ1-5, the V gene TRBV7-9; D is possibly TRBD1 (5 bases). CDR1 is SEHNR and CDR2 is FQNEAQ in the germline V gene (reference sequence). The CDR3 runs 14 residues. With 5 bases removed from V and 2 bases from J, the gap between germline ends came to 10 bases. CDR3 sequence reads: CASSPAGGNQPQHF. The CDR3 DNA is TGTGCCAGCAGCCCTGCGGGGGGCAATCAGCCCCAGCATTTT.

For the CDR3, the DNA is TGCGCCAGCAGTGAAGGGATCGCGGGAGGACTCCAAGAGACCCAGTACTTC. Translated: CASSEGIAGGLQETQYF. V gene TRBV10-1 combines with J gene TRBJ2-5, with 8 bases fitting TRBD2. V lost 3 bases to trimming and J lost 1 base; unmatched junction nucleotides: 10. This CDR3 is built from 17 residues. Germline CDR1 is WNHNN and CDR2 is SYGVQD (reference sequence).